This T cell receptor beta chain was captured in a study of identical twins (dated by TCRdb to 2016 to 2017). With respect to the entire study: TCR alpha and beta repertoires from monozygotic twins, unrelated adults of various ages and cord blood were deep-sequenced to test whether fetal clonotypes persist. To rule out contamination, the twin experiments were replicated at different times with different library preparation protocols. The investigation overall reported the following: Abundant cord blood beta clonotypes carried fewer insertions; young adult naive repertoires showed a weaker similar trend, while memory repertoires showed none. Invariant T cells such as MAIT and iNKT could partly confound zero-insertion analyses, though diverse VJ usage argued against this for most clonotypes. Compared with coincidental sharing between unrelated individuals, out-of-frame TCR alpha sequences shared between twins had an excess of sequences with low generation probability. Because the same donors could not be followed over many years, conclusions were based on cross-sectional statistical analysis. Recombination models systematically underestimated out-of-frame TCR alpha sharing in monozygotic twins but agreed with sharing between unrelated individuals. Excess twin sharing in beta out-of-frame sequences was weaker because fewer shared sequences lowered the signal-to-noise ratio.

Library method: 5' RACE. Sequenced on an Illumina HiSeq 2000. Template switching introduced a universal primer binding site; the final cDNA contained a unique molecular identifier, enabling accurate counting of TCR cDNA molecules. Specific primers in the conserved constant-segment region were used to synthesize first-strand cDNA for the TCR alpha and beta chains. To control for contamination, every cDNA library was double barcoded, receiving both a SMART-Mk sample barcode and Illumina barcodes. TruSeq adapter sequences, together with Illumina sample barcodes, were added in two successive PCR steps. The Illumina HiSeq platform was used with custom primers to sequence TCR alpha and beta cDNA libraries. The authors' pipeline ran thus. MiGEC processed the raw reads to extract unique molecular identifiers, while MiXCR was used to determine the CDR3 positions. For each individual, recombination models were inferred using an EM algorithm with the repgenHMM and IGoR tools. The tcR package in R was used for shared clonotype analysis, with sharing normalized by the product of cloneset sizes. Out-of-frame nonproductive sequences were analyzed to study raw recombination free of thymic and clonal selection effects. TCRdb ran its own pipeline on the public reads, namely fastp trimming at Q25 and MiXCR clone calling, and kept in-frame beta chains. When rows share a CDR3 protein, they turn into one entry using the most common DNA and genes. The V and J calls here are based on TCRdb, not the publication. Across this sample there are around 960,000 distinct CDR3 sequences, with approximately 13% seen only once. The biggest ten clones account for about 1.5% of the sample.

Only healthy Caucasian donors were included. The twin cohort consisted of three pairs of female monozygotic twins, all aged about 18 to 30 years. Peripheral blood mononuclear cells were used as the source from which RNA for TCR libraries was isolated. Remarks on this clonotype: Its antigen remains unidentified. Base quality data are lacking; no much larger clone is found one base away.

Here V drops 0 bases and J drops 10 bases, and the junction holds 6 bases not matched to any gene. From the cysteine through the phenylalanine, the CDR3 covers 15 amino acids. The sequence is cut down to CDR3 DNA, 45 bases in frame from base 1. The data were also submitted as part of a second study, on yellow fever vaccine responses in identical twins. From the second report: According to the authors, in identical twins the way T cells responded to vaccination appeared partly convergent and partly personalized. Focusing on identical twins, the study followed the T cell clones that responded to the vaccine, and did so with precision.

Sequencing input: PBMCs. The chain was built from TRBV12-3 or TRBV12-4 and TRBJ1-6; the junction holds 7 bases that match TRBD1. This TCR derives from a woman between 18 and 29 years old in good health. The CDR3 here reads CASSLADNRGSPLHF. The DNA sequence reads TGTGCCAGCAGTTTAGCTGACAACAGGGGATCACCCCTCCACTTT.